What follows is one T cell receptor beta chain and its context. CDR1 MNHEY and CDR2 SVGEGT come from the germline V gene. The CDR3 runs to 17 residues. V shed 2 bases and J shed 0 bases, with 16 bases lying between them. One entry per CDR3 protein results from TCRdb running MiXCR on the RT-PCR reads. This table holds almost 700,000 distinct CDR3 sequences, about 14% found once. The TCR comes from a female donor in good health, serving as a healthy control. The sequencing input was memory CD4+ T cells from blood. The chain joins TRBV6-2 or TRBV6-3 to TRBJ1-1, with D possibly matching TRBD1 (5 bases). In DNA, the CDR3 is TGTGCCAGCAGTTACGACCCAAGAAAGGGGATGAACACTGAAGCTTTCTTT. This sequence encodes CASSYDPRKGMNTEAFF.